These 3 T cell receptor beta chains came from one sample sequenced in a study of CD8 T cells in ankylosing spondylitis. Study-wide findings and caveats: A TCR beta motif of roughly eight highly homologous variants seemed to mark ankylosing spondylitis blood.

What these receptors recognize is not known. A single record per CDR3 protein comes from TCRdb applying MiXCR to the 5' RACE reads. The sample lists 470,000 or so distinct CDR3 sequences, 25% to 30% seen once, with 0.89% in the top ten. The specimen sequenced was blood, either unsorted or a sorted T cell fraction (not recorded which). All receptors come from a male donor with ankylosing spondylitis.

This clonotype showed up just a few times. The V and J genes are TRBV5-1 and TRBJ2-3, with D maybe TRBD2 (5 bases). Trimming removed 7 bases at V and 0 bases at J, with 21 bases between. The CDR3 is 17 amino acids. Looked up from germline, CDR1 is SGHRS and CDR2 is YFSETQ. The CDR3 DNA sequence: TGCGCCAGCCGATACGATCCCAGGACTCATAGCACAGATACGCAGTATTTT. It translates to CASRYDPRTHSTDTQYF.

This CDR3 reads CASSGRGSFYEQYF. The CDR3 region has the DNA TGTGCCAGCAGCGGACGGGGTAGTTTCTACGAGCAGTACTTC. V gene TRBV7-8 combines with J gene TRBJ2-7; the D gene is possibly TRBD2 (5 bases). With 5 bases removed from V and 3 bases from J, the gap between germline ends came to 14 bases. In germline, CDR1 is SGHVS, CDR2 FQNEAQ. There are 14 residues in the CDR3.

The chain has TRBV6-1 and TRBJ2-7; D is perhaps TRBD1 or TRBD2 (5 bases each). Germline loops: CDR1 MNHNS, CDR2 SASEGT. The CDR3 is 14 amino acids. Trimming removed 6 bases from V and 5 bases from J, with 17 bases in between. In DNA, the CDR3 is TGTGCCAGCAGCATCGACGGGGCCGGCGACGAGCAGTACTTC. This encodes CASSIDGAGDEQYF.